These T cell receptor beta chains were read from a single sample in a study of control samples from healthy donors and cancer patients. Libraries were prepared by immunoSEQ multiplex PCR; TCRdb keeps only in-frame clonotypes and omits some of them. The sample shows 95,000 to 150,000 clones, 85% to 95% of them seen only once. The sample taken for sequencing was PBMCs. All receptors derive from a man aged 80 or over with head and neck cancer. The CDR3 runs from the conserved cysteine through the conserved F or W. D genes are given only for firm matches. Rows give clone size only sometimes, using once, few, many, or a class for an expanded clone.

cdr3_length	v_call	clone_size	d_call	j_call	cdr3_nt	cdr3_aa
14	TRBV5-1	NA	TRBD1	TRBJ1-2	TGCGCCAGCAGCTCGGACAGGCAAGACCATGGCTACACCTTC	CASSSDRQDHGYTF
18	TRBV21-1	NA	NA	TRBJ1-2	TGTGCCAGCAGCAAGGGGACAGAGGCCGTAGGGACTAACTATGGCTACACCTTC	CASSKGTEAVGTNYGYTF
11	TRBV30	NA	NA	TRBJ1-4	TGTGCCCACAGGGTTTGGGAAAAACTGTTTTTT	CAHRVWEKLFF
14	TRBV6-5	NA	TRBD1	TRBJ1-2	TGTGCCAGCAGTTACCGGACAGGGGGAGACGGCTACACCTTC	CASSYRTGGDGYTF
14	TRBV5-1	NA	NA	TRBJ1-1	TGCGCCAGCAGCTCCGAACCGGGAAACACTGAAGCTTTCTTT	CASSSEPGNTEAFF
14	TRBV9	once	NA	TRBJ2-1	TGTGCCAGCAGCGCCAAGGACCCATACAATGAGCAGTTCTTC	CASSAKDPYNEQFF
14	TRBV9	NA	NA	TRBJ1-1	TGTGCCAGCAGCGTAGCTGGGGTAGGGACTGAAGCTTTCTTT	CASSVAGVGTEAFF
14	TRBV5-4	NA	NA	TRBJ1-2	TGTGCCAGCAGCTTTGCAGGATGGACCTATGGCTACACCTTC	CASSFAGWTYGYTF
13	TRBV3-1/TRBV3-2	NA	NA	TRBJ2-2	TGTGCCAGCACCCGACAGAACACCGGGGAGCTGTTTTTT	CASTRQNTGELFF
12	TRBV6-5	once	NA	TRBJ2-1	TGTGCCAGCAGCAGGGGTGGCAATGAGCAGTTCTTC	CASSRGGNEQFF
13	TRBV18	NA	NA	TRBJ2-1	TGTGCCAGCTCACCAGTTTCAGGCAATGAGCAGTTCTTC	CASSPVSGNEQFF
15	TRBV4-3	NA	NA	TRBJ2-1	TGCGCCAGCAGCCAAGGGTGGGGGCTCAACAATGAGCAGTTCTTC	CASSQGWGLNNEQFF
13	TRBV5-6	NA	NA	TRBJ1-2	TGTGCCAGCAGCTTGCCAGGGGTTCATGGCTACACCTTC	CASSLPGVHGYTF
13	TRBV19	NA	NA	TRBJ1-1	TGTGCCAGTAGTGTTCAGGGGCGGACTGAAGCTTTCTTT	CASSVQGRTEAFF
16	TRBV5-1	NA	NA	TRBJ2-5	TGCGCCAGCAGCTCGGGCTGGCAGGGGAACCAAGAGACCCAGTACTTC	CASSSGWQGNQETQYF
18	TRBV30	NA	NA	TRBJ1-5	TGTGCCTGGAGCGCATACTCCCCCCCGGGGGGCCTCAATCAGCCCCAGCATTTT	CAWSAYSPPGGLNQPQHF
17	TRBV3-1/TRBV3-2	NA	TRBD1	TRBJ2-5	TGTGCCAGCAGCCTCTTCCTCGGGGGACAGGGAGCGGAGACCCAGTACTTC	CASSLFLGGQGAETQYF
13	TRBV19	NA	NA	TRBJ1-5	TGTGCCAGTAGTCGGGGGGGCAATCAGCCCCAGCATTTT	CASSRGGNQPQHF
13	TRBV10-1	once	NA	TRBJ1-2	TGCGCCAGCAGTGCCCCCGGGGGCTATGGCTACACCTTC	CASSAPGGYGYTF
16	TRBV24-1	NA	NA	TRBJ1-5	TGTGCCACCAGTGTCCCTTCGGGACTGCTTAATCAGCCCCAGCATTTT	CATSVPSGLLNQPQHF
14	TRBV29-1	NA	TRBD1	TRBJ2-1	TGCAGCGTCGGGGGACAGGGTTTCGTCAATGAGCAGTTCTTC	CSVGGQGFVNEQFF
16	TRBV11-2	once	TRBD1	TRBJ2-7	TGTGCCAGCAGCCGGGTAGCCGGACAGGGACCCTACGAGCAGTACTTC	CASSRVAGQGPYEQYF
13	TRBV11-3	NA	NA	TRBJ2-2	TGTGCCAGCAGCTTAGTTGGCACCGGGGAGCTGTTTTTT	CASSLVGTGELFF
15	TRBV7-8	NA	NA	TRBJ2-1	TGTGCCAGCAGCTTTTTCAAGAGAAGGGGCAATGAGCAGTTCTTC	CASSFFKRRGNEQFF
17	TRBV27	NA	NA	TRBJ1-1	TGTGCCAGCAGTTTCCTCTATGCCGGGCGGCAGAACACTGAAGCTTTCTTT	CASSFLYAGRQNTEAFF
15	TRBV24-1	NA	TRBD2	TRBJ2-5	TGTGCCACCAGTGACACGCGGGGGGCGGGTGAGACCCAGTACTTC	CATSDTRGAGETQYF
13	TRBV29-1	once	NA	TRBJ1-1	TGCAGCGTCCTCAGGGTTGGATACACTGAAGCTTTCTTT	CSVLRVGYTEAFF
14	TRBV9	NA	NA	TRBJ2-1	TGTGCCAGCAGCGCCTCGGGACGGTTCAATGAGCAGTTCTTC	CASSASGRFNEQFF
15	TRBV29-1	NA	TRBD1	TRBJ1-2	TGCAGCGTGACCCGGGACAGGGGTTCCGCGGAAGGCTACACCTTC	CSVTRDRGSAEGYTF
16	TRBV6-2/TRBV6-3	NA	TRBD2	TRBJ2-1	TGTGCCAGCAGCCGCGACGGACTAGCGGGGGGGCGGGAGCAGTTCTTC	CASSRDGLAGGREQFF